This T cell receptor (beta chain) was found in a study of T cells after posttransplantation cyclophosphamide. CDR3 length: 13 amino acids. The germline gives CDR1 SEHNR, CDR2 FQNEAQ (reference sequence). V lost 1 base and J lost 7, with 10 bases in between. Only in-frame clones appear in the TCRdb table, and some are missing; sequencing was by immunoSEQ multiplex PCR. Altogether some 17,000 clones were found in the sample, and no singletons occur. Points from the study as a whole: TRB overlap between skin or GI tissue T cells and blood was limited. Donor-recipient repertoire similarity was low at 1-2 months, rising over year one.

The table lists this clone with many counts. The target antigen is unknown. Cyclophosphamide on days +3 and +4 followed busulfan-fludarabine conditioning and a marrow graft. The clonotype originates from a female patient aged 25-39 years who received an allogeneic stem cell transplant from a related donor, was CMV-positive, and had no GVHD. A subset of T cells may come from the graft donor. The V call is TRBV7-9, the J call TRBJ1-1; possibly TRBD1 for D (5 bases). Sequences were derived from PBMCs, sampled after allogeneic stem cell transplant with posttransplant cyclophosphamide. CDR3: CASSLGGGIEAFF. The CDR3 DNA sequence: TGTGCCAGCAGCTTAGGCGGGGGTATTGAAGCTTTCTTT.